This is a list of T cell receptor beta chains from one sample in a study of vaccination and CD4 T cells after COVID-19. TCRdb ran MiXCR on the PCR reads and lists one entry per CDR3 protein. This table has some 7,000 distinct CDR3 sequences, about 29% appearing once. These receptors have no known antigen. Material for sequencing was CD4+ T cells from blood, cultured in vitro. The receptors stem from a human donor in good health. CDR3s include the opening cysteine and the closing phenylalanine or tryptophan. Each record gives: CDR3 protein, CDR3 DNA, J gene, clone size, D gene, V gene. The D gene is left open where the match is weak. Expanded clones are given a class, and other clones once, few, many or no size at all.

CDR3aa: CASSVERGTGDSEAFF
CDR3nt: TGCGCCAGCAGCGTTGAACGAGGGACAGGGGACTCTGAAGCTTTCTTT
j_gene: TRBJ1-1
abundance: -
d_gene: TRBD1
v_gene: TRBV5-1

CDR3aa: CASSSRLAGWDTQYF
CDR3nt: TGTGCCAGCAGCTCCCGGTTAGCGGGGTGGGATACGCAGTATTTT
j_gene: TRBJ2-3
abundance: few
d_gene: TRBD2
v_gene: TRBV7-2

CDR3aa: CASSSTGQLDTQYF
CDR3nt: TGTGCCAGCAGCTCAACAGGACAGTTAGATACGCAGTATTTT
j_gene: TRBJ2-3
abundance: few
d_gene: -
v_gene: TRBV7-2

CDR3aa: CASTLGRTGELFF
CDR3nt: TGTGCCAGCACCCTAGGTCGGACCGGGGAGCTGTTTTTT
j_gene: TRBJ2-2
abundance: few
d_gene: -
v_gene: TRBV6-1

CDR3aa: CASSDQTENTEAFF
CDR3nt: TGCGCCAGCAGTGACCAAACAGAGAACACTGAAGCTTTCTTT
j_gene: TRBJ1-1
abundance: few
d_gene: -
v_gene: TRBV10-1

CDR3aa: CSAKTGGRKAFF
CDR3nt: TGCAGTGCTAAGACAGGGGGCAGAAAAGCTTTCTTT
j_gene: TRBJ1-1
abundance: -
d_gene: TRBD1
v_gene: TRBV20-1

CDR3aa: CASSDSISGGEAFF
CDR3nt: TGTGCCAGCAGTGACTCGATCTCAGGGGGTGAAGCTTTCTTT
j_gene: TRBJ1-1
abundance: -
d_gene: TRBD1
v_gene: TRBV6-4

CDR3aa: CASSRGLKETQYF
CDR3nt: TGTGCCAGCAGCCGTGGACTGAAAGAGACCCAGTACTTC
j_gene: TRBJ2-5
abundance: once
d_gene: -
v_gene: TRBV7-9

CDR3aa: CASRQGNNSPLHF
CDR3nt: TGTGCCAGCAGACAGGGGAACAATTCACCCCTCCACTTT
j_gene: TRBJ1-6
abundance: -
d_gene: TRBD1
v_gene: TRBV6-4

CDR3aa: CSAPGPKKFGYTF
CDR3nt: TGCAGTGCCCCGGGACCTAAAAAGTTTGGCTACACCTTC
j_gene: TRBJ1-2
abundance: few
d_gene: -
v_gene: TRBV20-1

CDR3aa: CASSLQVTSGANVLTF
CDR3nt: TGCGCCAGCAGCTTGCAGGTGACCTCTGGGGCCAACGTCCTGACTTTC
j_gene: TRBJ2-6
abundance: -
d_gene: -
v_gene: TRBV5-1

CDR3aa: CASSYRVGSPLHF
CDR3nt: TGTGCCAGCAGTTACCGAGTCGGTTCACCCCTCCACTTT
j_gene: TRBJ1-6
abundance: -
d_gene: -
v_gene: TRBV6-4

CDR3aa: CARMGSTDTQYF
CDR3nt: TGTGCCCGCATGGGTAGCACAGATACGCAGTATTTT
j_gene: TRBJ2-3
abundance: -
d_gene: -
v_gene: TRBV7-9

CDR3aa: CASNKGVTPSGANVLTF
CDR3nt: TGTGCCAGCAACAAGGGGGTTACACCCTCTGGGGCCAACGTCCTGACTTTC
j_gene: TRBJ2-6
abundance: few
d_gene: -
v_gene: TRBV5-8

CDR3aa: CATSSRGGAETQYF
CDR3nt: TGTGCCACCAGCTCGAGAGGAGGGGCGGAGACCCAGTACTTC
j_gene: TRBJ2-5
abundance: few
d_gene: -
v_gene: TRBV15

CDR3aa: CASKWQGQNQPQHF
CDR3nt: TGTGCCAGCAAATGGCAGGGGCAAAATCAGCCCCAGCATTTT
j_gene: TRBJ1-5
abundance: -
d_gene: -
v_gene: TRBV2

CDR3aa: CSASGGAVETQYF
CDR3nt: TGCAGTGCTAGCGGGGGGGCGGTGGAGACCCAGTACTTC
j_gene: TRBJ2-5
abundance: medium-sized
d_gene: TRBD2
v_gene: TRBV20-1

CDR3aa: CASGTSGGADTQYF
CDR3nt: TGTGCCAGCGGAACGAGCGGGGGGGCAGATACGCAGTATTTT
j_gene: TRBJ2-3
abundance: medium-sized
d_gene: TRBD2
v_gene: TRBV6-2/TRBV6-3

CDR3aa: CASSLTGGTGELFF
CDR3nt: TGTGCCAGTAGTCTTACAGGGGGCACCGGGGAGCTGTTTTTT
j_gene: TRBJ2-2
abundance: -
d_gene: TRBD1
v_gene: TRBV19

CDR3aa: CASSVLLGYTF
CDR3nt: TGTGCCAGCAGTGTCTTATTAGGCTACACCTTC
j_gene: TRBJ1-2
abundance: few
d_gene: -
v_gene: TRBV6-1

CDR3aa: CASSYEQGPYEQYF
CDR3nt: TGTGCCAGCAGTTATGAACAGGGGCCCTACGAGCAGTACTTC
j_gene: TRBJ2-7
abundance: -
d_gene: TRBD1
v_gene: TRBV6-2/TRBV6-3

CDR3aa: CASSSQGGKNIQYF
CDR3nt: TGTGCCAGCAGTTCCCAGGGGGGCAAAAACATTCAGTACTTC
j_gene: TRBJ2-4
abundance: -
d_gene: -
v_gene: TRBV6-2/TRBV6-3

CDR3aa: CASSADNEQFF
CDR3nt: TGCGCCAGCAGCGCCGACAATGAGCAGTTCTTC
j_gene: TRBJ2-1
abundance: -
d_gene: -
v_gene: TRBV5-1

CDR3aa: CATSDSVGSYNEQFF
CDR3nt: TGTGCCACCAGTGATTCGGTTGGCTCCTACAATGAGCAGTTCTTC
j_gene: TRBJ2-1
abundance: -
d_gene: -
v_gene: TRBV24-1

CDR3aa: CASSLMVAVEQFF
CDR3nt: TGTGCCAGCAGTTTAATGGTTGCGGTTGAGCAGTTCTTC
j_gene: TRBJ2-1
abundance: -
d_gene: -
v_gene: TRBV28

CDR3aa: CATSGTGGIDTQYF
CDR3nt: TGTGCCACCAGTGGGACAGGGGGTATAGATACGCAGTATTTT
j_gene: TRBJ2-3
abundance: medium-sized
d_gene: TRBD1
v_gene: TRBV24-1

CDR3aa: CASSMPRTPGWGEGYGYTF
CDR3nt: TGTGCCAGTAGTATGCCAAGGACTCCGGGATGGGGGGAAGGATATGGCTACACCTTC
j_gene: TRBJ1-2
abundance: once
d_gene: -
v_gene: TRBV19

CDR3aa: CASTLPSGGPNTGELFF
CDR3nt: TGTGCCAGCACCCTTCCGAGCGGGGGACCCAACACCGGGGAGCTGTTTTTT
j_gene: TRBJ2-2
abundance: -
d_gene: TRBD2
v_gene: TRBV6-2/TRBV6-3

CDR3aa: CAWSVWGKDYGYTF
CDR3nt: TGTGCCTGGAGTGTATGGGGGAAAGACTATGGCTACACCTTC
j_gene: TRBJ1-2
abundance: -
d_gene: -
v_gene: TRBV30

CDR3aa: CASSSLDRVTGYTF
CDR3nt: TGTGCCAGCAGTTCATTGGACAGGGTGACTGGCTACACCTTC
j_gene: TRBJ1-2
abundance: -
d_gene: TRBD1
v_gene: TRBV6-2/TRBV6-3

CDR3aa: CSARRQSGSPLHF
CDR3nt: TGCAGTGCTAGAAGACAGTCGGGGTCACCCCTCCACTTT
j_gene: TRBJ1-6
abundance: -
d_gene: -
v_gene: TRBV20-1

CDR3aa: CASSSDRVVSPLHF
CDR3nt: TGCGCCAGCAGCTCGGACAGGGTTGTCTCACCCCTCCACTTT
j_gene: TRBJ1-6
abundance: -
d_gene: TRBD1
v_gene: TRBV5-1

CDR3aa: CASCLTGLNTEAFF
CDR3nt: TGTGCCAGCTGCTTGACAGGGCTGAACACTGAAGCTTTCTTT
j_gene: TRBJ1-1
abundance: -
d_gene: TRBD1
v_gene: TRBV2

CDR3aa: CASGSGGQGNTIYF
CDR3nt: TGTGCCAGCGGGAGCGGGGGGCAAGGAAACACCATATATTTT
j_gene: TRBJ1-3
abundance: few
d_gene: -
v_gene: TRBV6-1

CDR3aa: CASRHRDGYTF
CDR3nt: TGTGCCAGCCGACACAGGGATGGCTACACCTTC
j_gene: TRBJ1-2
abundance: few
d_gene: -
v_gene: TRBV6-2/TRBV6-3

CDR3aa: CASSLQAYGYTF
CDR3nt: TGTGCCAGCAGTTTACAGGCCTATGGCTACACCTTC
j_gene: TRBJ1-2
abundance: few
d_gene: -
v_gene: TRBV12-3/TRBV12-4

CDR3aa: CASGQLNTEAFF
CDR3nt: TGTGCCAGCGGACAGTTGAACACTGAAGCTTTCTTT
j_gene: TRBJ1-1
abundance: -
d_gene: -
v_gene: TRBV6-1

CDR3aa: CASTKNTEAFF
CDR3nt: TGTGCCAGCACGAAAAACACTGAAGCTTTCTTT
j_gene: TRBJ1-1
abundance: -
d_gene: -
v_gene: TRBV7-9

CDR3aa: CASSDRDNGELFF
CDR3nt: TGTGCCAGCAGTGACAGGGATAACGGGGAGCTGTTTTTT
j_gene: TRBJ2-2
abundance: -
d_gene: -
v_gene: TRBV6-4

CDR3aa: CASRVAGTETQYF
CDR3nt: TGTGCCAGTAGGGTAGCGGGGACAGAGACCCAGTACTTC
j_gene: TRBJ2-5
abundance: -
d_gene: TRBD2
v_gene: TRBV19

CDR3aa: CSAVDRVYGYTF
CDR3nt: TGCAGTGCTGTGGACCGAGTCTATGGCTACACCTTC
j_gene: TRBJ1-2
abundance: few
d_gene: -
v_gene: TRBV20-1

CDR3aa: CASSIGLHTEAFF
CDR3nt: TGTGCCAGTAGTATTGGGTTACACACTGAAGCTTTCTTT
j_gene: TRBJ1-1
abundance: few
d_gene: -
v_gene: TRBV19

CDR3aa: CATSRIWTGETNTEAFF
CDR3nt: TGTGCCACCAGCAGAATCTGGACAGGGGAAACGAACACTGAAGCTTTCTTT
j_gene: TRBJ1-1
abundance: medium-sized
d_gene: TRBD1
v_gene: TRBV15

CDR3aa: CASSPYSGPRYEQYF
CDR3nt: TGTGCCAGCAGTCCCTACTCGGGTCCAAGATACGAGCAGTACTTC
j_gene: TRBJ2-7
abundance: -
d_gene: -
v_gene: TRBV27

CDR3aa: CSGISGGYEQYF
CDR3nt: TGCAGTGGCATTAGCGGGGGCTACGAGCAGTACTTC
j_gene: TRBJ2-7
abundance: few
d_gene: TRBD2
v_gene: TRBV20-1